The 24 T cell receptor beta chains listed next were all sequenced from one sample in a study of cytotoxic CD8 clonotypes in ibrutinib-treated CLL. Sequencing used immunoSEQ multiplex PCR; TCRdb keeps in-frame clones, though not all of them. The sample comprises around 70,000 clones, around four fifths of which are singletons, and about two fifths rests with the top ten. Sequenced here: PBMCs, sampled after 24 months of ibrutinib treatment. These receptor sequences come from a human donor with chronic lymphocytic leukemia.

This chain uses TRBV10-1 with TRBJ2-5; 8 bases fit TRBD2. Germline V gene lookup returns CDR1 WNHNN and CDR2 SYGVQD (reference sequence). This CDR3 comprises 16 residues. The V gene end was trimmed by 0 bases and the J gene end by 4 bases; junction bases not matched to a gene: 7. In DNA, the CDR3 is TGCGCCAGCAGTGAGTCGAGGAGCGGGAGCACAGAGACCCAGTACTTC. Protein: CASSESRSGSTETQYF.

The chain links TRBV5-1 to TRBJ2-7, with TRBD2 matching 8 bases. CDR3 length equals 14 residues. J lost 0 bases, V lost 4 bases, and 3 bases had no gene match. CDR1 and CDR2 from the germline V gene are SGHRS and YFSETQ. The chain's CDR3 is CASSELAASYEQYF. The CDR3 nucleotides read TGCGCCAGCAGCGAACTAGCGGCCTCCTACGAGCAGTACTTC.

V gene TRBV4-2 combines with J gene TRBJ2-7, with TRBD2 matching over 12 bases. The V and J ends lost 1 base and 4 bases, in that order; junction bases with no gene match: 5. CDR3 length: 16 residues. Germline CDR1 is LGHNA and CDR2 is YNFKEQ. This CDR3 reads CASSQGLTSGSYEQYF. CDR3 coding DNA: TGTGCCAGCAGCCAAGGGTTGACTAGCGGGAGTTACGAGCAGTACTTC.

This chain uses TRBV19 with TRBJ2-2, with TRBD1 identical over 8 bases. The CDR3 contains 15 residues. J was trimmed by 0 bases and V by 6 bases; bases with no gene match: 3. Germline V gene lookup returns CDR1 LNHDA and CDR2 SQIVND (reference sequence). The CDR3 loop is CASRTGGTNTGELFF. CDR3 nucleotides: TGTGCCAGTAGAACAGGGGGAACGAACACCGGGGAGCTGTTTTTT.

On this clone: One junction end does not reproduce the germline sequence, and a read error may be involved. This chain uses TRBV5-1 with TRBJ2-5; 9 nucleotides align to TRBD1. The V gene's germline CDR1 is SGHRS and CDR2 YFSETQ. The length of the CDR3 is 15 residues. In nucleotides, the CDR3 is TGCGCCAGCAGGTTGGGGGGACAGGGACAAGAGACCCAGTACTTC. This sequence encodes CASRLGGQGQETQYF. Full variable domain (rest looked up from reference TRBV5-1 and TRBJ2-5): KAGVTQTPRYLIKTRGQQVTLSCSPISGHRSVSWYQQTPGQGLQFLFEYFSETQRNKGNFPGRFSGRQFSNSRSEMNVSTLELGDSALYLCASRLGGQGQETQYFGPGTRLLVL.

The genes are TRBV7-3 and TRBJ2-5, with 7 bases matching TRBD2. Germline assignment: CDR1 SGHTA and CDR2 FQGTGA. The CDR3 spans 14 residues. Losses at the gene ends were 5 bases for V and 5 bases for J; bases not matched to a gene: 8. DNA of the CDR3: TGTGCCAGCAGCCCGACCTTAGCGGGCGAGACCCAGTACTTC. It codes for CASSPTLAGETQYF. Full variable domain (outside the CDR3, taken from reference TRBV7-3 and TRBJ2-5): GAGVSQTPSNKVTEKGKYVELRCDPISGHTALYWYRQSLGQGPEFLIYFQGTGAADDSGLPNDRFFAVRPEGSVSTLKIQRTERGDSAVYLCASSPTLAGETQYFGPGTRLLVL.

This clone showed up just a few times. The chain carries TRBV5-5 and TRBJ2-7; tentatively, D is TRBD2 (5 bases). The CDR3 sequence is 14 residues long. Germline CDR1 and CDR2: SGHKS and YYEKEE (reference sequence). V lost 4 bases and J lost 1, with 12 bases in between. DNA of the CDR3: TGTGCCAGCAGCATCACCGGAGGATCCTACGAGCAGTACTTC. Amino acids: CASSITGGSYEQYF.

The sample holds a few counts of this clone. V is TRBV19 and J is TRBJ2-3; 10 bases match TRBD1. CDR3 length: 13 residues. The V and J ends lost 8 bases and 5 bases, in that order; junction bases with no gene match: 4. In germline, CDR1 is LNHDA, CDR2 SQIVND (reference sequence). The CDR3 here is CASSDRGKDTQYF. The CDR3 DNA is TGTGCCAGTTCGGACAGGGGGAAAGATACGCAGTATTTT.

In nucleotides, the CDR3 is TGTGCCAGCACCCAGCTGGGTTCCGGGGAGCTGTTTTTT. Its protein product is CASTQLGSGELFF. The chain has TRBV11-2 and TRBJ2-2, with D uncertain. Per germline, CDR1 SGHAT and CDR2 FQNNGV. Trimming took off 7 bases at V and 6 bases at J, with 12 bases between the two ends. This CDR3 is built from 13 residues.

The rearrangement joins TRBV5-6 to TRBJ2-5; a weak D match, TRBD2 (6 bases). CDR3 length equals 13 residues. V was shortened by 4 bases and J by 5 bases, with 12 bases between the two germline ends. Germline-derived CDR1 and CDR2 are SGHDT and YYEEEE. CDR3 amino acids: CASSVGGTETQYF. The CDR3 DNA follows: TGTGCCAGCAGCGTCGGAGGGACTGAGACCCAGTACTTC.

The rearrangement joins TRBV19 to TRBJ2-7, with no clear D. Germline-derived CDR1 and CDR2 are LNHDA and SQIVND (reference sequence). Trimming took off 3 bases at V and 2 bases at J, with 11 bases between the two ends. This CDR3 has 14 amino acids. The CDR3 nucleotides are TGTGCCAGTAGTATGCCGGGCCGCACCTACGAGCAGTACTTC. Translated, it gives CASSMPGRTYEQYF.

This clone is a singleton in its sample. This chain connects TRBV4-2 to TRBJ2-1; 10 bases match TRBD1. V lost 4 bases to trimming and J lost 2 bases; unmatched junction nucleotides: 2. The CDR3 is 15 amino acids. Germline CDR1 is LGHNA and CDR2 is YNFKEQ. The chain's CDR3 is CASSLDRGPYNEQFF. As DNA, the CDR3 is TGTGCCAGCAGCCTCGACAGGGGGCCCTACAATGAGCAGTTCTTC.

V gene TRBV6-1 combines with J gene TRBJ2-5; no firm D call. CDR1 MNHNS and CDR2 SASEGT come from the germline V gene. Trimming took 7 bases from V and 4 from J, leaving 13 bases between them. The CDR3 consists of 13 residues. The CDR3 bases are TGTGCCAGCACCCCGAGGTTATCAGAGACCCAGTACTTC. Encoded protein: CASTPRLSETQYF.

This chain links TRBV19 with TRBJ2-1; TRBD2 agrees at 10 bases. CDR1 is LNHDA, CDR2 SQIVND, per germline (reference sequence). CDR3 length: 15 residues. With 8 bases clipped from V and 9 bases from J, the junction kept 13 bases outside the gene matches. This chain's CDR3 is CASRTSGNPLSEQFF. As DNA, the CDR3 is TGTGCCAGTCGAACTAGCGGGAACCCTCTAAGTGAGCAGTTCTTC.

This clone appeared a few times. The V and J genes are TRBV4-2 and TRBJ1-2; D uncertain. Trimming stripped 4 bases from V and 6 bases from J, with 18 bases between. CDR3 size: 15 residues. Germline values: CDR1 LGHNA, CDR2 YNFKEQ. CDR3 coding DNA: TGTGCCAGCAGCCTGCGGGGAGAGAATATGAATGGCTACACCTTC. Translated, it gives CASSLRGENMNGYTF.

The CDR3: CASKNRETQYF. CDR3 bases: TGTGCCAGTAAGAACCGGGAGACCCAGTACTTC. The chain joins TRBV6-1 to TRBJ2-5, with no clear D. Germline V gene lookup returns CDR1 MNHNS and CDR2 SASEGT. Trimming pared 9 bases from V and 5 bases from J, leaving 10 bases between. The CDR3 sequence is 11 residues long.

The rearrangement links TRBV7-2 to TRBJ1-5, with a tentative D call TRBD1 (6 bases). CDR1 and CDR2 (germline): SGHTA, FQGNSA. Trimming took off 5 bases at V and 0 bases at J, with 23 bases between the two ends. The length of the CDR3 is 19 residues. The CDR3 protein is CASSLYPRGRGGSNQPQHF. The CDR3 coding sequence is TGTGCCAGCAGCCTATACCCGAGGGGCAGGGGCGGTAGCAATCAGCCCCAGCATTTT. Variable domain in full (rest from reference TRBV7-2 and TRBJ1-5): GAGVSQSPSNKVTEKGKDVELRCDPISGHTALYWYRQSLGQGLEFLIYFQGNSAPDKSGLPSDRFSAERTGGSVSTLTIQRTQQEDSAVYLCASSLYPRGRGGSNQPQHFGDGTRLSIL.

This sequence joins TRBV11-1 and TRBJ1-2; 9 bases line up with TRBD1. The V segment lost 5 bases and the J segment 5 bases; nucleotides outside the gene matches: 6. The germline V gene encodes CDR1 SGHAT and CDR2 FQDESV (reference sequence). The CDR3 is made up of 14 amino acids. This chain's CDR3 is CASSRDGTGYGYTF. The CDR3 bases are TGTGCCAGCAGCAGAGACGGGACAGGGTATGGCTACACCTTC. Drawing the rest from reference TRBV11-1 and TRBJ1-2, the complete variable domain is EAEVAQSPRYKITEKSQAVAFWCDPISGHATLYWYRQILGQGPELLVQFQDESVVDDSQLPKDRFSAERLKGVDSTLKIQPAELGDSAMYLCASSRDGTGYGYTFGSGTRLTVV.

This sequence joins TRBV27 and TRBJ2-3, with 14 bases fitting TRBD2. Germline V gene data show CDR1 as MNHEY and CDR2 as SMNVEV (reference sequence). V lost 5 bases, J lost 2 bases, and 9 bases stayed unmatched. The CDR3 runs 18 residues. CDR3 sequence (DNA): TGTGCCAGCAGTACCCCGACTAGCGGGAGGGACCACACAGATACGCAGTATTTT. It is translated as CASSTPTSGRDHTDTQYF.

This clone appeared a few times. The gene calls are TRBV18 and TRBJ1-1; D unresolved. The CDR3 has 13 amino acids. Germline CDR1 reads KGHSH; CDR2 reads LQKENI. Trimming shortened V by 1 base and J by 8 bases, and 11 bases separated the two germline ends. The CDR3 DNA is TGTGCCAGCTCACCACAGGCGACTACCGAAGCTTTCTTT. This translates into CASSPQATTEAFF.

V usage is TRBV5-6 and J usage is TRBJ2-2; tentatively, D is TRBD1 (5 bases). Germline-derived CDR1 and CDR2 are SGHDT and YYEEEE. The V end was cut by 1 base, the J end by 3 bases, with 13 bases between. CDR3 length equals 16 residues. CDR3 in DNA: TGTGCCAGCAGCTTGTGGGCAGGGATGGACACCGGGGAGCTGTTTTTT. It translates to CASSLWAGMDTGELFF. Using reference TRBV5-6 and TRBJ2-2 for the parts outside the CDR3, the full variable domain is DAGVTQSPTHLIKTRGQQVTLRCSPKSGHDTVSWYQQALGQGPQFIFQYYEEEERQRGNFPDRFSGHQFPNYSSELNVNALLLGDSALYLCASSLWAGMDTGELFFGEGSRLTVL.

This chain links TRBV28 with TRBJ2-2; no reliable D call. The CDR3 has 13 amino acids. Trimming cost V 8 bases and J 1 base, with 8 bases left between them. The germline CDR1 and CDR2 sequences are MDHEN and SYDVKM. CDR3 in DNA: TGTGCCAGCCGCTCAGGGAACACCGGGGAGCTGTTTTTT. This gives the protein CASRSGNTGELFF.

The chain is built from TRBV5-6 and TRBJ1-5; no definite D call. This CDR3 spans 13 amino acids. Trimming took 3 bases from V and 3 from J, leaving 7 bases between them. Germline values: CDR1 SGHDT, CDR2 YYEEEE. CDR3 loop: CASSWTPNQPQHF. The CDR3, as DNA: TGTGCCAGCAGCTGGACCCCCAATCAGCCCCAGCATTTT.

The V and J genes are TRBV10-1 and TRBJ2-7; 10 bases are shared with TRBD1. Germline V gene data show CDR1 as WNHNN and CDR2 as SYGVQD (reference sequence). With 6 bases clipped from V and 2 bases from J, the junction kept 4 bases outside the gene matches. CDR3 length: 14 residues. The CDR3 nucleotides read TGCGCCAGCAGCAGGGGACAGGGGCCCTACGAGCAGTACTTC. Protein product: CASSRGQGPYEQYF.